One and the same sample provided the 15 T cell receptor beta chains below, sequenced in a study of beta chain features in type 1 diabetes. The study, taken as a whole, reports: People with Type 1 diabetes carried modestly yet significantly shorter TCRB CDR3s in all four CD4+ subsets.

Expressed TCRB transcripts were sequenced because the isolated RNA had all been reverse transcribed beforehand. Repertoires were generated with immunoSEQ multiplex PCR, while TCRdb's copy carries only in-frame clones and drops some. The sample consists of around 710,000 clones, 9.5% to 15% of them appearing once. Antigens for these TCRs are unknown. The source material was naive CD4+ T cells from blood. The receptor set was obtained from a man between 25 and 39 years old with type 1 diabetes.

The chain employs TRBV7-3 and TRBJ2-5; a possible D gene is TRBD2 (5 bases). CDR3 length: 14 residues. The ends were cut back, 5 bases at V and 6 bases at J, with 16 bases in the middle. Germline lookup yields CDR1 SGHTA and CDR2 FQGTGA. The CDR3 here is CASSPREGVKTQYF. DNA of the CDR3: TGTGCCAGCAGCCCCCGAGAGGGTGTCAAGACCCAGTACTTC. The full variable domain, with the rest looked up from reference TRBV7-3 and TRBJ2-5, is GAGVSQTPSNKVTEKGKYVELRCDPISGHTALYWYRQSLGQGPEFLIYFQGTGAADDSGLPNDRFFAVRPEGSVSTLKIQRTERGDSAVYLCASSPREGVKTQYFGPGTRLLVL.

This clone was detected a few times. V is TRBV9 and J is TRBJ2-3; 7 positions match TRBD2. The CDR3 runs 15 residues. Germline V gene sequence: CDR1 SGDLS, CDR2 YYNGEE. The trim removed 0 bases at V and 2 bases at J, leaving 3 bases unmatched. CDR3 DNA: TGTGCCAGCAGCGTAGTCGGGGGGAACACAGATACGCAGTATTTT. Its translation: CASSVVGGNTDTQYF.

This clone has just a few counts. Other nucleotide sequences in the sample specify the same CDR3. The CDR3 DNA reads TGTGCCAGCAGCGTAGAAGTGGGCGGGGAGCTGTTTTTT. This codes for CASSVEVGGELFF. J is TRBJ2-2 and V is TRBV9; the D is unclear. The germline CDR1 and CDR2 sequences are SGDLS and YYNGEE. Trimming took 0 bases from V and 7 from J, leaving 7 bases between them. The length of the CDR3 is 13 residues.

The chain combines TRBV10-3 with TRBJ2-7; D might be TRBD2 (5 bases). V lost 4 bases and J 7 bases, leaving 20 bases between the germline ends. CDR3 length: 15 amino acids. Germline-derived CDR1 and CDR2 are ENHRY and SYGVKD. CDR3 nucleotide sequence: TGTGCCATCAGTGCCGTCGAGGGTAGGGTTCGGGAGCAGTACTTC. As protein: CAISAVEGRVREQYF.

The gene calls are TRBV2 and TRBJ2-7; 10 bases agree with TRBD1. The CDR3 has 14 amino acids. CDR1 is SNHLY, CDR2 FYNNEI, per germline. V dropped 7 bases and J dropped 3; count of bases not matched to a gene: 6. The CDR3, as DNA: TGTGCCAGCAAGATGGGACAGGGGAGCTACGAGCAGTACTTC. Translated: CASKMGQGSYEQYF.

The V gene is TRBV4-2, the J gene TRBJ2-3; a possible D gene is TRBD2 (5 bases). The CDR3 is made up of 16 amino acids. Germline V lookup: CDR1 LGHNA, CDR2 YNFKEQ. The V end lost 0 bases, the J end lost 6 bases, and 16 bases lay between the germline ends. The CDR3 coding sequence is TGTGCCAGCAGCCAAGATAATGCGGGTACAAGGGATACGCAGTATTTT. It encodes CASSQDNAGTRDTQYF.

The CDR3 nucleotides are TGTGCCTGGGAGGGACAGGGTTGGAATGAGCAGTTCTTC. This codes for CAWEGQGWNEQFF. The gene calls are TRBV30 and TRBJ2-1; TRBD1 matches at 9 bases. CDR3 length equals 13 residues. Per the germline V gene, CDR1 is GTSNPN and CDR2 is SVGIG (reference sequence). Germline trimming cut 5 bases from V and 7 bases from J; bases unmatched to any gene: 6.

The V call is TRBV28, the J call TRBJ2-3; 10 bases are shared with TRBD2. Germline CDR1 is MDHEN and CDR2 is SYDVKM. This CDR3 has 15 residues. V shed 2 bases, J shed 5 bases, and the junction held 4 bases outside the gene matches. The CDR3, as DNA: TGTGCCAGCAGTTTAGCGGCTAGCGGGGGAGATACGCAGTATTTT. This codes for CASSLAASGGDTQYF.

The CDR3 protein is CASSQVVRRDNDHEQYF. For the CDR3, the DNA is TGTGCCAGCAGCCAAGTCGTTCGTAGGGACAATGACCACGAGCAGTACTTC. The chain uses TRBV4-2 and TRBJ2-5; tentative D call: TRBD1 (6 bases). Judging by the DNA end, TRBJ2-7 fits better; the J call may be wrong. The CDR3 is 17 amino acids. CDR1 is LGHNA, CDR2 YNFKEQ, per germline.

The chain employs TRBV2 and TRBJ1-3, with a tentative D call TRBD1 (6 bases). CDR1 is SNHLY and CDR2 is FYNNEI in the germline V gene. This CDR3 is built from 14 residues. V shed 5 bases and J shed 4 bases, with 12 bases lying between them. This chain's CDR3 is CASSLQGPGNTIYF. The CDR3 bases are TGTGCCAGCAGTCTACAGGGACCCGGAAACACCATATATTTT.

This clone has more than one count but fewer than ten. The CDR3 DNA reads TGTGCCAGCAGTTTCTCTCCGGGACAGGGGGCCAATGAGCAGTTCTTC. Translating it yields CASSFSPGQGANEQFF. The chain recombines TRBV27 with TRBJ2-1; 12 bases match TRBD1. The CDR3 loop spans 16 amino acids. V trimming: 3 bases; J trimming: 6 bases; junction bases outside the gene matches: 6. CDR1 is MNHEY, CDR2 SMNVEV, per germline (reference sequence).

This clone was observed a few times. The chain joins TRBV27 to TRBJ2-7, with D possibly TRBD1 on 7 matching bases. This CDR3 comprises 14 residues. Germline CDR1 and CDR2: MNHEY and SMNVEV (reference sequence). With 2 bases removed from V and 6 bases from J, the gap between germline ends came to 14 bases. The CDR3 DNA reads TGTGCCAGCAGTTTACAGGGGGGAGGACCCGAGCAGTACTTC. As protein: CASSLQGGGPEQYF.

This clone showed up just a few times. This rearrangement joins TRBV15 to TRBJ2-1, with TRBD1 matching over 7 bases. V dropped 0 bases and J dropped 0; count of bases not matched to a gene: 11. Germline CDR1 reads LNHNV; CDR2 reads YYDKDF (reference sequence). The CDR3 is 19 residues long. This CDR3 reads CATSRELSGGSPSYNEQFF. In DNA form, the CDR3 reads TGTGCCACCAGCAGAGAACTATCAGGGGGTTCCCCCTCCTACAATGAGCAGTTCTTC.

The sample holds a few counts of this clone. The chain recombines TRBV5-4 with TRBJ2-5; 9 bases map to TRBD1. The CDR3 is made up of 15 amino acids. CDR1 and CDR2 (germline): SGHNT, YYREEE (reference sequence). V shed 4 bases, J shed 3 bases, and the junction held 7 bases outside the gene matches. CDR3 coding DNA: TGTGCCAGCAGCCCAGGACAGGGGATCAAAGAGACCCAGTACTTC. Encoded protein: CASSPGQGIKETQYF.

The rearrangement joins TRBV19 to TRBJ2-5, with D perhaps matching TRBD1 (5 bases). The CDR3 loop spans 16 amino acids. With 4 bases removed from V and 0 bases from J, the gap between germline ends came to 15 bases. Germline CDR1 reads LNHDA; CDR2 reads SQIVND (reference sequence). CDR3 nucleotide sequence: TGTGCCAGTAGTAGTTGGGGCACACGGTACCAAGAGACCCAGTACTTC. Translating gives CASSSWGTRYQETQYF. Combining the CDR3 with reference TRBV19 and TRBJ2-5 gives the whole variable domain DGGITQSPKYLFRKEGQNVTLSCEQNLNHDAMYWYRQDPGQGLRLIYYSQIVNDFQKGDIAEGYSVSREKKESFPLTVTSAQKNPTAFYLCASSSWGTRYQETQYFGPGTRLLVL.